This T cell receptor beta chain was found in a study of CXCR3-negative and CXCR3-positive naive CD8 T cells. Through 5' RACE with UMI labels, the TRB cDNA libraries were prepared. TCRdb re-called the 5' RACE reads and gives one entry per CDR3 protein, without DNA. Its table lists tens of thousands of distinct CDR3 sequences. The CDR3 runs to 14 residues. The germline gives CDR1 SNHLY, CDR2 FYNNEI. The specimen was naive CXCR3- CD8+ T cells from blood. Subset indicated: CD45RO-CCR7+CD27+CD95- naive CD8+ T cells lacking CXCR3 (TNR3-). This receptor was identified in a human donor in good health. Some clones in this sample may be carry-over from other donors' samples. V is TRBV2 and J is TRBJ2-1; with no DNA, the TCRdb D assignment of TRBD1 cannot be verified. The CDR3 protein is CASTLDTLRNEQFF.